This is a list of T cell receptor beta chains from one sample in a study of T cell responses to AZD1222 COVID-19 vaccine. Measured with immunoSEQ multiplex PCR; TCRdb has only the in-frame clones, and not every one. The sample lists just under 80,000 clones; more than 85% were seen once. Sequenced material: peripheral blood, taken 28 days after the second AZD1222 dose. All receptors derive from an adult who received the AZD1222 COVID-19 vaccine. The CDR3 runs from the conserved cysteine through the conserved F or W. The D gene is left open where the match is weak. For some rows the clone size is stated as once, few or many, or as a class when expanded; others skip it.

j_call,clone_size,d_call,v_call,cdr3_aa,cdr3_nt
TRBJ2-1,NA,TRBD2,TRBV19,CASRVTSGSYNEQFF,TGTGCCAGTAGGGTAACTAGCGGCTCCTACAATGAGCAGTTCTTC
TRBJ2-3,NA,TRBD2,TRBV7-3,CASSPKGLAGTSTDTQYF,TGTGCCAGCAGCCCAAAGGGCCTAGCGGGGACGAGCACAGATACGCAGTATTTT
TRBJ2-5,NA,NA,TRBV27,CASSFSGGYETQYF,TGTGCCAGCAGTTTTTCCGGGGGCTATGAGACCCAGTACTTC
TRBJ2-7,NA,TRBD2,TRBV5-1,CASSLTPGLAGGYEQYF,TGCGCCAGCAGCTTAACCCCGGGACTAGCGGGAGGCTACGAGCAGTACTTC
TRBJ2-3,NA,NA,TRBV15,CATRSLGTDTQYF,TGTGCCACCAGGTCCCTGGGCACAGATACGCAGTATTTT
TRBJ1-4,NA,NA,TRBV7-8,CASSSAGTGGEKLFF,TGTGCCAGCAGCTCGGCCGGGACGGGCGGTGAAAAACTGTTTTTT
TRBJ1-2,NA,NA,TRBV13,CASSLAEGFSFGYTF,TGTGCCAGCAGCTTAGCAGAAGGGTTCTCCTTTGGCTACACCTTC
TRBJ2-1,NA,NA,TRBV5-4,CASSANRLGAIGEQFF,TGTGCCAGCAGCGCAAATAGATTGGGGGCTATCGGTGAGCAGTTCTTC
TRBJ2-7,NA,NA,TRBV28,CASSLWTQYEQYF,TGTGCCAGCAGTTTATGGACCCAGTACGAGCAGTACTTC
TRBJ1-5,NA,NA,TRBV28,CASSSLTGIPAVPQHF,TGTGCCAGCAGTTCCCTCACAGGGATCCCAGCGGTGCCCCAGCATTTT
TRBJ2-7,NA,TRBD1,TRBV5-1,CASSSTGDYEQYF,TGCGCCAGCAGCTCGACAGGGGACTACGAGCAGTACTTC
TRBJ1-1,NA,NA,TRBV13,CASSLDAAVGSFF,TGTGCCAGCAGCTTAGATGCAGCGGTGGGCAGTTTCTTT
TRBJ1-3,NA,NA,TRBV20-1,CSASTPRDSVGNTIYF,TGCAGTGCTAGTACGCCCAGGGACTCTGTTGGAAACACCATATATTTT
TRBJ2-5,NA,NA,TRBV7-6,CASSSTVKTQYF,TGTGCCAGCAGCTCGACAGTGAAGACCCAGTACTTC
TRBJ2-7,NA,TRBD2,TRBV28,CASSGTSGYEQYF,TGTGCCAGCAGCGGGACTAGCGGCTACGAGCAGTACTTC
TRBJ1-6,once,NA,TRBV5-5,CASSLILSNSPLHF,TGTGCCAGCAGCTTGATACTAAGCAATTCACCCCTCCACTTT
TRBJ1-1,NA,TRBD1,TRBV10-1,CASSSGQGRAEAFF,TGCGCCAGCAGTTCCGGACAGGGACGAGCTGAAGCTTTCTTT
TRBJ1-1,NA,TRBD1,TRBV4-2,CASRPGTGVLNTEAFF,TGTGCCAGCAGACCCGGGACAGGGGTCTTGAACACTGAAGCTTTCTTT
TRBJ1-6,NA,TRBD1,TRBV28,CASSLSGTVSYNSPLHF,TGTGCCAGCAGTTTGTCCGGGACAGTTTCCTATAATTCACCCCTCCACTTT
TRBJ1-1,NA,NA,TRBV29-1,CSVLGFTEAFF,TGCAGCGTTCTAGGGTTCACTGAAGCTTTCTTT
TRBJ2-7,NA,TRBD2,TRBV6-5,CASRRLAGLYEQYF,TGTGCCAGCCGGAGACTAGCGGGGCTCTACGAGCAGTACTTC
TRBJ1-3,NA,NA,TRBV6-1,CASSEHVSGNTIYF,TGTGCCAGCAGTGAACACGTCTCTGGAAACACCATATATTTT
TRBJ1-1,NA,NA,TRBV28,CASQGSLNTEAFF,TGTGCCAGCCAGGGCAGCTTGAACACTGAAGCTTTCTTT
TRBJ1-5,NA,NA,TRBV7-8,CASSLVSGYNQPQHF,TGTGCCAGCAGCTTAGTTTCAGGGTACAATCAGCCCCAGCATTTT
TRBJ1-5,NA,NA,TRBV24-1,CATSDLQIGQADRINQPQHF,TGTGCCACCAGTGATTTGCAAATCGGTCAGGCGGACAGAATCAATCAGCCCCAGCATTTT
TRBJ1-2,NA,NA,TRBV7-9,CASSPGTDYGYTF,TGTGCCAGCAGCCCCGGGACGGATTATGGCTACACCTTC
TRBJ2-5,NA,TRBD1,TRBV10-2,CASSGNQGTGQEVQAETQYF,TGCGCCAGCAGTGGCAACCAAGGGACAGGTCAAGAGGTCCAGGCGGAGACCCAGTACTTC
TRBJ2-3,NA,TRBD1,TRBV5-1,CASSPGQAPDTQYF,TGCGCCAGCAGCCCGGGACAGGCCCCAGATACGCAGTATTTT
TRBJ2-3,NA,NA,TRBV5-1,CASRPRGLSTDTQYF,TGCGCCAGCAGGCCTCGGGGACTTAGCACAGATACGCAGTATTTT
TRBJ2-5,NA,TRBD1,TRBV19,CASSIDPQGVAQYF,TGTGCCAGTAGTATAGATCCGCAGGGGGTGGCCCAGTACTTC
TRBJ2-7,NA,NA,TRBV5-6,CASSSGPAYEQYF,TGTGCCAGCAGCTCAGGACCCGCCTACGAGCAGTACTTC
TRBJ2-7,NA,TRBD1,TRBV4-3,CASSQTTGTYEQYF,TGCGCCAGCAGCCAAACGACAGGGACCTACGAGCAGTACTTC
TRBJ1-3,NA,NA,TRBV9,CASSVEGTTDSGNTIYF,TGTGCCAGCAGCGTAGAAGGGACGACGGATTCTGGAAACACCATATATTTT
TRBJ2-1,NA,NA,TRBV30,CALNRAAYNEQFF,TGTGCCTTGAACAGGGCGGCCTACAATGAGCAGTTCTTC
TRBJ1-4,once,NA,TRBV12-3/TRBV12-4,CASSPSGEKLFF,TGTGCCAGCAGTCCATCCGGCGAAAAACTGTTTTTT
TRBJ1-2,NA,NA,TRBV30,CAWSPGYGYTF,TGTGCCTGGAGTCCCGGCTATGGCTACACCTTC
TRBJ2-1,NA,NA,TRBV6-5,CATASTRAPHNEQFF,TGTGCCACCGCGAGTACCCGCGCACCTCACAATGAGCAGTTCTTC
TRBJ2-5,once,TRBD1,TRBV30,CAWNGLRTGQETQYF,TGTGCCTGGAACGGGCTCAGGACAGGGCAGGAGACCCAGTACTTC
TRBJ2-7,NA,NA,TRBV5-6,CASSLGDTFQEQYF,TGTGCCAGCAGCTTGGGGGACACTTTTCAGGAGCAGTACTTC
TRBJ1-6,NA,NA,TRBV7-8,CASSSRRSPRYNSPLHF,TGTGCCAGCAGCTCCAGGAGGTCACCGAGGTATAATTCACCCCTCCACTTT
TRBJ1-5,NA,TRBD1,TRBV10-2,CASSLDRVYQPQHF,TGCGCCAGCAGCTTAGACAGGGTCTATCAGCCCCAGCATTTT
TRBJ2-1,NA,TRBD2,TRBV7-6,CASSTPGAGVTYNEQFF,TGTGCCAGCAGCACCCCCGGAGCGGGGGTTACCTACAATGAGCAGTTCTTC
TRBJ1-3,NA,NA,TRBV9,CASSSGPGNTIYF,TGTGCCAGCAGCTCGGGGCCTGGAAACACCATATATTTT
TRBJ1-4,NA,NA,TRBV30,CAWSAGAREKLFF,TGTGCCTGGAGTGCCGGGGCGAGGGAAAAACTGTTTTTT
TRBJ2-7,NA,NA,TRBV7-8,CASSPRGYTYEQYF,TGTGCCAGCAGCCCCCGCGGGTACACATACGAGCAGTACTTC